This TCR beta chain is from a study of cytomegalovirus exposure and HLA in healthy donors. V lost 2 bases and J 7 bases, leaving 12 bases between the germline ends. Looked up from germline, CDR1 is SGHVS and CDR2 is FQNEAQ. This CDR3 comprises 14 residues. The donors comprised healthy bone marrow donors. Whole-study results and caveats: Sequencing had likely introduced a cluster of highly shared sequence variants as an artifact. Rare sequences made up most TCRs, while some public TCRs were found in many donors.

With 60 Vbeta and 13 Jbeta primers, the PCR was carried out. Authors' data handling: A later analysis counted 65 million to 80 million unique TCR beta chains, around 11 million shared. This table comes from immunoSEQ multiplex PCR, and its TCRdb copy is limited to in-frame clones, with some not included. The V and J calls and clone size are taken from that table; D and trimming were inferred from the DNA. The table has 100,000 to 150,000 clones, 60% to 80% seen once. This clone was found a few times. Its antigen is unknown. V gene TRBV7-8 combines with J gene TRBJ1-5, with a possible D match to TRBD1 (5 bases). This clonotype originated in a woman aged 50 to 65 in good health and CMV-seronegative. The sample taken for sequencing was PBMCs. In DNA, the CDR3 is TGTGCCAGCAGCTTAACTCAGGGAGGGCAGCCCCAGCATTTT. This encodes CASSLTQGGQPQHF.